These 24 T cell receptor beta chains came from one sample sequenced in a study of T cell responses to AZD1222 COVID-19 vaccine. The repertoire was sequenced with immunoSEQ multiplex PCR; TCRdb's copy has only in-frame clones and lacks some. The sample gives about 180,000 clones, approximately 94% of which show up once; around 1.5% is in the top ten. Sequences were derived from peripheral blood, sampled 28 days after the second AZD1222 dose. All receptors derive from an adult who received the AZD1222 COVID-19 vaccine.

The gene calls are TRBV19 and TRBJ2-1, with 11 bases aligning to TRBD2. The CDR3 is 16 residues long. The J segment lost 0 bases and the V segment lost 6 bases, leaving 4 bases of the junction unmatched. Germline CDR1 and CDR2: LNHDA and SQIVND (reference sequence). The CDR3 here is CASRGGTSGSYNEQFF. In DNA form, the CDR3 reads TGTGCCAGTAGAGGGGGGACTAGCGGCTCCTACAATGAGCAGTTCTTC.

As concerns this clone: One end of the junction fails to match germline, which may point to a read error. This specimen includes other DNA sequences encoding the same CDR3. V and J are TRBV18 and TRBJ2-7; a weak D match, TRBD2 (5 bases). CDR3 length: 14 amino acids. Germline CDR1 is KGHSH and CDR2 is LQKENI. The CDR3 is CASSPTGNGYEQYF. The CDR3 DNA reads TGTGCTAGCTCACCAACGGGAAATGGCTACGAGCAGTACTTC.

The V call is TRBV5-6, the J call TRBJ1-4, with D maybe TRBD1 (6 bases). V lost 0 bases and J 8 bases, leaving 8 bases between the germline ends. The CDR3 is 13 amino acids. The germline gives CDR1 SGHDT, CDR2 YYEEEE. The CDR3 DNA sequence: TGTGCCAGCAGCTTGGCAGGGGCGGAAAAACTGTTTTTT. This codes for CASSLAGAEKLFF.

This chain joins TRBV28 and TRBJ1-2; 9 nucleotides match TRBD1. This CDR3 contains 13 residues. Germline-derived CDR1 and CDR2 are MDHEN and SYDVKM. The junction had 4 bases not matched to a gene; V was cut back by 8 bases and J by 3 bases. As DNA, the CDR3 is TGTGCCAGCGAGACAGGGGGGGACTATGGCTACACCTTC. Translating it yields CASETGGDYGYTF.

CDR3 protein: CASSIGLAGGKNNEQFF. The CDR3 nucleotides read TGTGCCAGTAGTATTGGTTTAGCGGGGGGGAAAAACAATGAGCAGTTCTTC. The chain links TRBV19 to TRBJ2-1; 11 nucleotides match TRBD2. Trimming cost V 3 bases and J 5 bases; bases outside gene matches: 9. CDR1 LNHDA and CDR2 SQIVND come from the germline V gene (reference sequence). This CDR3 spans 17 amino acids.

This chain links TRBV3-1 (or the pseudogene TRBV3-2) with TRBJ2-1; 10 bases align to TRBD2. This CDR3 is built from 17 residues. Germline values: CDR1 LGHDT, CDR2 YNNKEL (reference sequence). J gave up 6 bases and V 0 bases, and 8 bases lay outside the gene matches. This CDR3 is CASSQDSERGGPNEQFF. The CDR3 DNA is TGTGCCAGCAGCCAAGATAGCGAGCGGGGGGGCCCCAATGAGCAGTTCTTC.

V usage is TRBV28 and J usage is TRBJ2-2, with 8 nucleotides matching TRBD1. V lost 7 bases and J lost 6; bases outside the gene matches: 4. This CDR3 is 13 amino acids long. The germline gives CDR1 MDHEN, CDR2 SYDVKM. CDR3 in amino acids: CASTSTGAGELFF. Written as DNA, the CDR3 is TGTGCCAGCACCTCGACAGGGGCCGGGGAGCTGTTTTTT. Variable domain in full (rest from reference TRBV28 and TRBJ2-2): DVKVTQSSRYLVKRTGEKVFLECVQDMDHENMFWYRQDPGLGLRLIYFSYDVKMKEKGDIPEGYSVSREKKERFSLILESASTNQTSMYLCASTSTGAGELFFGEGSRLTVL.

V and J are TRBV30 and TRBJ1-2, with unresolved D. The germline V gene encodes CDR1 GTSNPN and CDR2 SVGIG (reference sequence). The CDR3 sequence is 15 residues long. The germline V and J ends were trimmed by 0 bases and 4 bases, with 15 bases remaining between them. The CDR3 DNA reads TGTGCCTGGAGTGTAGCTTATGGGTCAGCCTATGGCTACACCTTC. It translates to CAWSVAYGSAYGYTF.

This sequence joins TRBV2 and TRBJ2-7, with 7 bases identical to TRBD2. This CDR3 has 14 residues. Per germline, CDR1 SNHLY and CDR2 FYNNEI. V lost 7 bases to trimming and J lost 5 bases; unmatched junction nucleotides: 11. This CDR3 is CASNGEGSSHEQYF. The CDR3 DNA reads TGTGCCAGCAACGGGGAGGGAAGTTCCCACGAGCAGTACTTC.

The chain recombines TRBV10-2 with TRBJ2-7; D unresolved. The germline V gene encodes CDR1 WSHSY and CDR2 SAAADI. The CDR3 loop spans 15 amino acids. The V end was cut by 5 bases, the J end by 5 bases, with 19 bases between. The CDR3 is CASSFDGGFVDEQYF. CDR3 in DNA: TGCGCCAGCAGTTTCGACGGTGGGTTCGTCGACGAGCAGTACTTC.

The rearrangement uses TRBV28 and TRBJ2-7; a weak D match, TRBD2 (6 bases). The CDR3 is 15 residues long. CDR1 is MDHEN, CDR2 SYDVKM, per germline. Between the trimmed V and J ends, which lost 5 bases and 6 bases, there was a span of 20 bases. The CDR3 nucleotides read TGTGCCAGCAGTCTAGGGACCTCTCAGCGGGTCGAGCAGTACTTC. The encoded protein is CASSLGTSQRVEQYF.

CDR3 protein: CASSLTGTGKFF. The CDR3 nucleotides read TGCGCCAGCAGCTTAACCGGGACAGGGAAGTTCTTC. This sequence joins TRBV5-1 and TRBJ2-1; 9 bases agree with TRBD1. The germline gives CDR1 SGHRS, CDR2 YFSETQ. This CDR3 has 12 amino acids. V was clipped by 2 bases and J by 14 bases; unmatched bases: 5.

The chain uses TRBV30 and TRBJ2-5; 7 nucleotides agree with TRBD2. There are 13 residues in the CDR3. V was clipped by 7 bases and J by 4 bases; unmatched bases: 9. Germline V gives CDR1 GTSNPN, CDR2 SVGIG (reference sequence). The CDR3 bases are TGTGCCTCCCTCGAGGGAGGGTCAGAGACCCAGTACTTC. Encoded protein: CASLEGGSETQYF.

The chain couples TRBV2 to TRBJ2-3; D remains ambiguous. The V and J ends lost 7 bases and 2 bases respectively, with 13 bases between them. CDR3 size: 14 residues. CDR1 is SNHLY, CDR2 FYNNEI, per germline. CDR3 amino acids: CASKARSPTDTQYF. The CDR3 bases are TGTGCCAGCAAAGCCCGATCTCCCACAGATACGCAGTATTTT.

The sample holds one count of this clone. This sequence joins TRBV18 and TRBJ2-7, with D unresolved. The CDR3 runs to 13 residues. V shed 5 bases and J shed 4 bases, with 12 bases lying between them. Germline CDR1 is KGHSH and CDR2 is LQKENI. The CDR3 is CASSSLGPYEQYF. The CDR3 DNA reads as TGTGCCAGCTCATCACTTGGGCCTTACGAGCAGTACTTC. The variable domain in full, completed from reference TRBV18 and TRBJ2-7, reads NAGVMQNPRHLVRRRGQEARLRCSPMKGHSHVYWYRQLPEEGLKFMVYLQKENIIDESGMPKERFSAEFPKEGPSILRIQQVVRGDSAAYFCASSSLGPYEQYFGPGTRLTVT.

The chain has TRBV30 and TRBJ2-1, with no clear D. CDR3 size: 14 residues. V lost 5 bases to trimming and J lost 2 bases, with 13 bases between them. Germline loops: CDR1 GTSNPN, CDR2 SVGIG (reference sequence). In DNA, the CDR3 is TGTGCCTGGGGCCCAGGACCGACCTACAATGAGCAGTTCTTC. Translating it yields CAWGPGPTYNEQFF. Variable domain in full (rest from reference TRBV30 and TRBJ2-1): SQTIHQWPATLVQPVGSPLSLECTVEGTSNPNLYWYRQAAGRGLQLLFYSVGIGQISSEVPQNLSASRPQDRQFILSSKKLLLSDSGFYLCAWGPGPTYNEQFFGPGTRLTVL.

The CDR3 DNA sequence: TGTGCCAGTATAGGAGTGGGGGGGACTCACAACACTGAAGCTTTCTTT. Amino acids: CASIGVGGTHNTEAFF. J is TRBJ1-1 and V is TRBV19; D perhaps matches TRBD1 (5 bases). There are 16 residues in the CDR3. Trimming took 7 bases from V and 2 from J, leaving 20 bases between them. Germline loops: CDR1 LNHDA, CDR2 SQIVND (reference sequence).

This clone was observed a single time. The chain is built from TRBV2 and TRBJ1-5; TRBD1 matches at 11 bases. From germline, CDR1 is SNHLY and CDR2 FYNNEI. The V segment lost 6 bases and the J segment 0 bases; nucleotides outside the gene matches: 1. The CDR3 has 15 amino acids. The CDR3 is CASSGQGASNQPQHF. CDR3 bases: TGTGCCAGCAGCGGACAGGGGGCTAGCAATCAGCCCCAGCATTTT. The full variable domain, rest sourced from reference TRBV2 and TRBJ1-5, is EPEVTQTPSHQVTQMGQEVILRCVPISNHLYFYWYRQILGQKVEFLVSFYNNEISEKSEIFDDQFSVERPDGSNFTLKIRSTKLEDSAMYFCASSGQGASNQPQHFGDGTRLSIL.

The chain combines TRBV6-4 with TRBJ1-1; D not resolved. This CDR3 contains 12 residues. V lost 7 bases and J 5 bases, leaving 11 bases between the germline ends. The germline V gene has CDR1 MRHNA and CDR2 SNTAGT. CDR3 sequence reads: CASTREFTEAFF. The CDR3 DNA reads as TGTGCCAGCACCCGGGAATTTACTGAAGCTTTCTTT.

The V call is TRBV28, the J call TRBJ1-5; D is unclear. V lost 4 bases, J lost 6 bases, and 10 bases lay in between. This CDR3 has 13 amino acids. Germline CDR1 is MDHEN and CDR2 is SYDVKM. Here the CDR3 DNA reads TGTGCCAGCAGTTCCTACCCTAGTCAGCCCCAGCATTTT. This gives the protein CASSSYPSQPQHF.

The chain uses TRBV28 and TRBJ1-3; D is unclear. The CDR3 runs 12 residues. CDR1 is MDHEN, CDR2 SYDVKM, per germline. Trimming pared 2 bases from V and 6 bases from J, leaving 5 bases between. CDR3 sequence (DNA): TGTGCCAGCAGTTTAAAGCCAAACACCATATATTTT. It is translated as CASSLKPNTIYF.

The chain employs TRBV30 and TRBJ2-3; 13 positions agree with TRBD2. V was pared by 4 bases and J by 5 bases, with 9 bases of the junction left unmatched. CDR1 and CDR2 (germline): GTSNPN, SVGIG (reference sequence). The CDR3 extends over 16 amino acids. CDR3 amino acids: CAWNRGLAGARDTQYF. The CDR3 DNA reads TGTGCCTGGAATCGAGGACTAGCGGGAGCTAGAGATACGCAGTATTTT.

The chain employs TRBV4-3 and TRBJ1-2; no definite D call. V was pared by 0 bases and J by 4 bases, with 9 bases between. Germline V lookup: CDR1 LGHNA, CDR2 YSLEER. The CDR3 has 14 residues. In DNA form, the CDR3 reads TGCGCCAGCAGCCAAGACAAGTATAGCTATGGCTACACCTTC. It translates to CASSQDKYSYGYTF.

J is TRBJ2-5 and V is TRBV4-3, with 8 bases fitting TRBD1. CDR1 and CDR2 (germline): LGHNA, YSLEER. V gave up 2 bases and J gave up 6 bases; unmatched junction bases: 11. The CDR3 has 16 residues. The CDR3 loop reads CASSQPDRGRNQTQYF. The CDR3 DNA reads as TGCGCCAGCAGCCAACCAGACAGGGGCCGCAACCAGACCCAGTACTTC.